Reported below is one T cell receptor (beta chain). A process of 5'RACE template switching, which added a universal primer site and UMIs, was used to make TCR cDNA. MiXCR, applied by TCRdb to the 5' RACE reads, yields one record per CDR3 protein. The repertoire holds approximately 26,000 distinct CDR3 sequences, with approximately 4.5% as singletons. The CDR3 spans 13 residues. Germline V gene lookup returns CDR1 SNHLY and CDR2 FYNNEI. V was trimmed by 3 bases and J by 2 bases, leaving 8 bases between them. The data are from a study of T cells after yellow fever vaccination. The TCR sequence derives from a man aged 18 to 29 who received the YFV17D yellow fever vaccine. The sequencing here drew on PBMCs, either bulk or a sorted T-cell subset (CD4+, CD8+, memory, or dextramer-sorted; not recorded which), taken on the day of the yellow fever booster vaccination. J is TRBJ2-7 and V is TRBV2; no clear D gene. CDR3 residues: CASSDDGTYEQYF. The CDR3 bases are TGTGCCAGCAGTGACGACGGAACCTACGAGCAGTACTTC.